This TCR beta chain was identified in a study of PD-1 blockade in mismatch repair-deficient tumors. Study-level information: All were previously treated, progressing patients with around eleven mismatch repair-deficient cancer types.

Mismatch repair deficiency was confirmed in all patients, by PCR or immunohistochemistry. The TCR-sequenced patients were a few responders to pembrolizumab. Whole-study findings and limits: Tumor-resident clones, often undetectable pretreatment in blood, expanded then contracted after pembrolizumab.

Some clones are missing from TCRdb's copy, which holds only in-frame ones; the method was immunoSEQ multiplex PCR. This repertoire shows roughly 120,000 clones, around nine tenths found once; its top ten account for 12%. About this clone itself: Its target is unknown.

Looked up from germline, CDR1 is SGHRS and CDR2 is YFSETQ. Trimming removed 0 bases from V and 7 bases from J, with 13 bases in between. CDR3 length equals 15 residues. Here the sequenced sample was peripheral blood, taken 70 to 72 weeks after starting pembrolizumab. The rearrangement joins TRBV5-1 to TRBJ1-4; weak D call: TRBD1 (5 bases). This TCR came from an adult with mismatch repair-deficient cancer. The CDR3 loop reads CASSLGSRVGEKLFF. The CDR3 region has the DNA TGCGCCAGCAGCTTGGGGTCCAGGGTTGGTGAAAAACTGTTTTTT.